The clone carrying this T cell receptor (beta chain) has ten or more counts. Its antigen is as yet unknown. TCRdb fed the 5' RACE reads into MiXCR, producing one record per CDR3 protein. The table shows about 11,000 distinct CDR3 sequences, with about 5% occurring only once. This sample was taken from a study of spatial heterogeneity in lung cancer. Stated time point: sample taken at primary tumor resection. The CDR3 covers 13 residues. Germline CDR1 is SQVTM and CDR2 is ANQGSEA. V lost 4 bases to trimming and J lost 4 bases, with 10 bases between them. Study-wide points: Expanded intratumoral alpha and beta TCR counts tracked tumor mutation counts.

The rearrangement uses TRBV29-1 and TRBJ2-2; D is perhaps TRBD1 (5 bases). The starting material was lung tumor tissue, obtained at surgery. This clonotype was sampled from a male donor with early-stage non-small cell lung cancer. CDR3 amino acids: CSVVPRVTGELFF. The DNA for the CDR3 is TGCAGCGTTGTGCCCAGGGTCACCGGGGAGCTGTTTTTT.